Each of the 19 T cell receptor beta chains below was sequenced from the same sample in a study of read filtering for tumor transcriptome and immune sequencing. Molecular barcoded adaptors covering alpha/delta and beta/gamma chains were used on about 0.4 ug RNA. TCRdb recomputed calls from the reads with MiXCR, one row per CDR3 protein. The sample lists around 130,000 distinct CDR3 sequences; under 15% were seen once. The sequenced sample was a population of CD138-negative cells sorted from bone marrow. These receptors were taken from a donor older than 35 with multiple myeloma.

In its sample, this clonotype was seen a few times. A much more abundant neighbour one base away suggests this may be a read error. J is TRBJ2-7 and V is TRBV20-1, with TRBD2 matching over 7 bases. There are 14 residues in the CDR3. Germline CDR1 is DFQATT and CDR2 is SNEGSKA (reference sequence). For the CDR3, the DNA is TGCAGTGCCACCCTAGCGGACCCTACCTACGGGCAGTACTTC. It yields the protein CSATLADPTYGQYF.

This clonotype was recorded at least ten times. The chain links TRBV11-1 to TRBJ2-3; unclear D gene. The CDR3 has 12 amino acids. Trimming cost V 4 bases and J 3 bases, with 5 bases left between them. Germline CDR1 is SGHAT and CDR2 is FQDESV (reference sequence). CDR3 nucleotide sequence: TGTGCCAGCAGCTGGCGTACAGATACGCAGTATTTT. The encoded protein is CASSWRTDTQYF.

CDR3 DNA sequence: TGTGCCAGCAGCCCGAATGCCGACTATGGCTACACCTTC. Amino acids: CASSPNADYGYTF. V gene TRBV11-1 combines with J gene TRBJ1-2; D remains unclear. The CDR3 extends over 13 amino acids. The V end lost 5 bases, the J end lost 3 bases, and 10 bases lay between the germline ends. The germline V gene encodes CDR1 SGHAT and CDR2 FQDESV (reference sequence).

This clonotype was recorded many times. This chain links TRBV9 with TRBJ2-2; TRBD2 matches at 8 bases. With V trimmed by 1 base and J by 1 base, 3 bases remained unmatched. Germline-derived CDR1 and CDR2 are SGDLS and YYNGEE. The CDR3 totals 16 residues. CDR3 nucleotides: TGTGCCAGCAGCGTATGGGGACTAGTGAACACCGGGGAGCTGTTTTTT. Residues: CASSVWGLVNTGELFF.

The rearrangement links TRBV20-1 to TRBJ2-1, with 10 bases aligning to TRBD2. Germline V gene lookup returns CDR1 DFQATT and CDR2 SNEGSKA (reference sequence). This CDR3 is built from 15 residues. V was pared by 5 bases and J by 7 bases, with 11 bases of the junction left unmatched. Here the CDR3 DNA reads TGCAGTGCTCTGCTCGGTAGCGGGAGGCGAAATGAGCAGTTCTTC. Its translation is CSALLGSGRRNEQFF.

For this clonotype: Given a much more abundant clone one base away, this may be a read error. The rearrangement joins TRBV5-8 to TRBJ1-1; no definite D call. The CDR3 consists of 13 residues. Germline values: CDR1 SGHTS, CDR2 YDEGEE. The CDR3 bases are TGCGCCAGCAGCCAAGATCGGAGCGTTGAAGCTTTCTTT. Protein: CASSQDRSVEAFF.

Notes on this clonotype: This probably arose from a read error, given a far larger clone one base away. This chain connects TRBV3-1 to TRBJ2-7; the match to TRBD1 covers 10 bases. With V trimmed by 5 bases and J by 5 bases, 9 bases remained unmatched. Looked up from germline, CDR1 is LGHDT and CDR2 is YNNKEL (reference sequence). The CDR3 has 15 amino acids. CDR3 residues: CASSSNWDRGHEQYF. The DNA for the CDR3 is TGTGCCAGCAGCTCCAACTGGGACAGGGGCCACGAGCAGTACTTC.

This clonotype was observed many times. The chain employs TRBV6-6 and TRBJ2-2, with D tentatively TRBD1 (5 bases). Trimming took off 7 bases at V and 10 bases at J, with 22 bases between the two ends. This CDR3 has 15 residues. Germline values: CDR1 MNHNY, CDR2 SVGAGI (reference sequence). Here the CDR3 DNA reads TGTGCCAGCATCCCGGAGCCCAGGGTTTCTAAGGAGCTGTTTTTT. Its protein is CASIPEPRVSKELFF.

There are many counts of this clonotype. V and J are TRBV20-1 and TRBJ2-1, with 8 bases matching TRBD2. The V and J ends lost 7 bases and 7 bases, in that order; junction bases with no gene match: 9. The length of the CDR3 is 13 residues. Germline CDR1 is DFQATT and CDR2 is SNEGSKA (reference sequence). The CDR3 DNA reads TGCAGTGGCCCGATTAGCGGGATGAATGAGCAGTTCTTC. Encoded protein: CSGPISGMNEQFF.

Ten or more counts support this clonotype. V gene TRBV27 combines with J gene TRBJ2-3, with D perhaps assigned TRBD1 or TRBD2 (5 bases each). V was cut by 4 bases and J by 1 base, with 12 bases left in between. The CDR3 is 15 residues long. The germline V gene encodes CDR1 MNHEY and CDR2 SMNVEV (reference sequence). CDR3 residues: CASSSGATRTDTQYF. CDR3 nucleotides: TGTGCCAGCAGTTCCGGGGCTACCCGCACAGATACGCAGTATTTT.

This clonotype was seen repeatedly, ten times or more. CDR3 DNA: TGCAGCGTCCGGGAGCGCGGCACCGGGGAGCTGTTTTTT. This sequence encodes CSVRERGTGELFF. The chain links TRBV29-1 to TRBJ2-2, with D possibly matching TRBD2 (6 bases). This CDR3 comprises 13 residues. The ends were cut back, 6 bases at V and 4 bases at J, with 12 bases in the middle. Germline CDR1 reads SQVTM; CDR2 reads ANQGSEA.

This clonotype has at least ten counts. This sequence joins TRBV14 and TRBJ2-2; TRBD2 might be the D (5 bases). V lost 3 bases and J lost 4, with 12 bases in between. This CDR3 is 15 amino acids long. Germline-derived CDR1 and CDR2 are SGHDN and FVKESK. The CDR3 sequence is CASSHGPRGTGELFF. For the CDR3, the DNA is TGTGCCAGCAGCCATGGACCCCGGGGCACCGGGGAGCTGTTTTTT.

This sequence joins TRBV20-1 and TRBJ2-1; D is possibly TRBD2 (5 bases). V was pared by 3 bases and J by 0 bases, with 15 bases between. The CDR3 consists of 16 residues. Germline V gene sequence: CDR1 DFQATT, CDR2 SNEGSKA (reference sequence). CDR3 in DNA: TGCAGTGCTAGCCCCCTGGACTTGAGCTCCTACAATGAGCAGTTCTTC. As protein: CSASPLDLSSYNEQFF.

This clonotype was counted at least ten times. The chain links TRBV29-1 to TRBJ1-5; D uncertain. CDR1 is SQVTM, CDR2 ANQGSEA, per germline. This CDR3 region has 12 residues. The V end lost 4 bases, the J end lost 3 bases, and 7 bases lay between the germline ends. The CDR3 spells CSVAGTNQPQHF. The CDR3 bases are TGCAGCGTTGCTGGCACCAATCAGCCCCAGCATTTT. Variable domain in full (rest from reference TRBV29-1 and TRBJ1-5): SAVISQKPSRDICQRGTSLTIQCQVDSQVTMMFWYRQQPGQSLTLIATANQGSEATYESGFVIDKFPISRPNLTFSTLTVSNMSPEDSSIYLCSVAGTNQPQHFGDGTRLSIL.

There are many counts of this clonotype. The CDR3 region has the DNA TGCGCCAGCAGCCAAGGGACATCGAGCTCCTACGAGCAGTACTTC. Its translation is CASSQGTSSSYEQYF. This chain joins TRBV4-1 and TRBJ2-7; D might be TRBD1 (5 bases). Trimming removed 1 base from V and 0 bases from J, with 10 bases in between. Per the germline V gene, CDR1 is MGHRA and CDR2 is YSYEKL. The CDR3 totals 15 residues.

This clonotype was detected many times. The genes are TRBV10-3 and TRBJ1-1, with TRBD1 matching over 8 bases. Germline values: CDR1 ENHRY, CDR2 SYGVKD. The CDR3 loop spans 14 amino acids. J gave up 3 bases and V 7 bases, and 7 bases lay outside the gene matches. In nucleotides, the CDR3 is TGTGCCATCACCGACAGGGGCCGGGACACTGAAGCTTTCTTT. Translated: CAITDRGRDTEAFF.

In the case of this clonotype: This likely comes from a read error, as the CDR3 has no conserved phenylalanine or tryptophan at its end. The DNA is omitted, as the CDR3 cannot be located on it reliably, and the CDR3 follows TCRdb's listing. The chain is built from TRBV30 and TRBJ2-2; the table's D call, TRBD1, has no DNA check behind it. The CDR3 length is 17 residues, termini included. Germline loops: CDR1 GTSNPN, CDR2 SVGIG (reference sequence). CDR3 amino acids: CAWVRRGGGANTGELSL.

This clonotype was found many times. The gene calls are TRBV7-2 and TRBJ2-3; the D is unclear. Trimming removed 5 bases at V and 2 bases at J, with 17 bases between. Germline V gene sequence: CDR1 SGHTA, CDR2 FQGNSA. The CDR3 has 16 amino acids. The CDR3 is CASSQNAGGLTDTQYF. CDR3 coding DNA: TGTGCCAGCAGCCAAAATGCAGGCGGCCTCACAGATACGCAGTATTTT.

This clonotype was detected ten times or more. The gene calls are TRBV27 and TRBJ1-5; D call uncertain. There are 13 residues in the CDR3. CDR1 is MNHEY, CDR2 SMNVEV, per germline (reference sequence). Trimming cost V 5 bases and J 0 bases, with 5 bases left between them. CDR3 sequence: CASSGYSNQPQHF. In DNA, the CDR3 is TGTGCCAGCAGTGGGTATAGCAATCAGCCCCAGCATTTT.